This T cell receptor (beta chain) was found in a study of T cell responses to AZD1222 COVID-19 vaccine. The table came from immunoSEQ multiplex PCR; TCRdb's copy has only in-frame clones and leaves some out. The table lists 75,000 to 95,000 clones, roughly nine tenths of them singletons, with approximately 5% in the top ten. General study results and limits: Clonal diversity may have been underestimated, and the donors were mostly white British, with more females than males.

The CDR3 consists of 18 residues. V lost 6 bases, J lost 1 base, and 19 bases lay in between. Germline CDR1 SNHLY, CDR2 FYNNEI. A remark on this clone: Antigen unknown.

The sequenced sample was peripheral blood, obtained 28 days after the second AZD1222 dose. The chain couples TRBV2 to TRBJ1-6, with D maybe TRBD1 (5 bases). The clonotype originates from an adult who received the AZD1222 COVID-19 vaccine. This CDR3 reads CASRGAGRTSSYNSPLHF. The DNA of the CDR3 is TGTGCCAGCAGAGGGGCAGGGAGAACGAGTTCCTATAATTCACCCCTCCACTTT.